In its sample, the clone carrying this T cell receptor beta chain was seen a few times. Its target is unknown. The data are from a study of shared clonotypes between healthy human individuals. General observations from the study: The researchers took only blood, and tissue repertoires probably look different.

The CDR3 covers 13 residues. V lost 0 bases, J lost 8 bases, and 8 bases lay in between. Germline values: CDR1 LNHNV, CDR2 YYDKDF (reference sequence). Data came from immunoSEQ multiplex PCR; TCRdb stores just in-frame clones and leaves some out. Among fewer than 650,000 clones, roughly 72% were seen once, and the ten largest hold 12%. This clonotype originated in a woman aged 40 to 49 in good health. Some clones in this sample may be carry-over from other donors' samples. The genes are TRBV15 and TRBJ2-1; a possible D gene is TRBD2 (5 bases). The sample consisted of PBMCs. The CDR3 DNA is TGTGCCACCAGCAGAGATGTGGACTATGAGCAGTTCTTC. Residues: CATSRDVDYEQFF.